The 3 T cell receptor beta chains listed next were all sequenced from one sample in a study of beta chain features in type 1 diabetes. The study, taken as a whole, reports: All four CD4+ subsets of Type 1 diabetes patients contained TCRB CDR3s that were moderately but significantly shorter.

These receptors are not linked to any known antigen. The isolated RNA, all of it, was reverse transcribed, so expressed TCRB transcripts were what got sequenced. The repertoire was sequenced with immunoSEQ multiplex PCR; TCRdb's copy has only in-frame clones and lacks some. Of 150,000 to 170,000 clones listed, approximately 10% are singletons. The specimen sequenced was central memory CD4+ T cells from blood. The source of these receptors is a man aged 25-45 years with type 1 diabetes.

J is TRBJ1-5 and V is TRBV6-1; 8 bases agree with TRBD1. The CDR3 covers 18 residues. Germline V gene sequence: CDR1 MNHNS, CDR2 SASEGT. The trim removed 4 bases at V and 7 bases at J, leaving 18 bases unmatched. CDR3 bases: TGTGCCAGCAGTGTTGTGCGGACAGGGTTAATTCGAAGACAGCCCCAGCATTTT. This translates into CASSVVRTGLIRRQPQHF.

This clone appeared a few times. The identical CDR3 is also encoded by other nucleotide sequences in the sample. The chain has TRBV7-2 and TRBJ2-1; 11 bases are a match to TRBD2. Trimming cost V 5 bases and J 3 bases; bases outside gene matches: 3. The CDR3 consists of 15 residues. The V gene's germline CDR1 is SGHTA and CDR2 FQGNSA. CDR3 coding DNA: TGTGCCAGCAGCCTCCTAGCGGGAGGCTACAATGAGCAGTTCTTC. It encodes CASSLLAGGYNEQFF.

This clone was seen a handful of times. The chain couples TRBV6-4 to TRBJ2-1, with D uncertain. Trimming pared 0 bases from V and 5 bases from J, leaving 2 bases between. The CDR3 contains 12 residues. Per the germline V gene, CDR1 is MRHNA and CDR2 is SNTAGT. In DNA form, the CDR3 reads TGTGCCAGCAGTGACTCTAACAATGAGCAGTTCTTC. Residues: CASSDSNNEQFF.